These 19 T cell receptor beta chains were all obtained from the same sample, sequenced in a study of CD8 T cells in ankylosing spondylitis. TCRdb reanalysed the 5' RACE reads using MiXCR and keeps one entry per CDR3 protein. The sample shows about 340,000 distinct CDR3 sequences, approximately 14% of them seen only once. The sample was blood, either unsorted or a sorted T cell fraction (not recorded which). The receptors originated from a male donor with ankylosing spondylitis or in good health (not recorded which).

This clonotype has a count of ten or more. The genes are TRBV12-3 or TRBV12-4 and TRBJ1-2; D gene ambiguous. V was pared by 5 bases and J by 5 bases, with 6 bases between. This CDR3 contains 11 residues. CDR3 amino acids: CASSRMYGYTF. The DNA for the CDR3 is TGTGCCAGCAGTCGGATGTATGGCTACACCTTC.

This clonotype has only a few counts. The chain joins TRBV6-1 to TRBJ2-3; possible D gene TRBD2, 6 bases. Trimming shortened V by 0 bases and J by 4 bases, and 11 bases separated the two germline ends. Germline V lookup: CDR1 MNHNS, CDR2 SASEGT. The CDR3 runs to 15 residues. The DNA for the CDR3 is TGTGCCAGCAGTGAAGCGATAGCGGTCGCAGATACGCAGTATTTT. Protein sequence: CASSEAIAVADTQYF.

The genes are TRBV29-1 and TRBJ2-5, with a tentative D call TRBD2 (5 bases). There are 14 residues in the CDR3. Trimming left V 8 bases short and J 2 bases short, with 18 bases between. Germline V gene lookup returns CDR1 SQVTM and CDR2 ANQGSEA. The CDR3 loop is CSLRGPAIQETQYF. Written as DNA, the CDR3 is TGCAGCCTCCGAGGGCCAGCGATTCAAGAGACCCAGTACTTC.

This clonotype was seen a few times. In nucleotides, the CDR3 is TGTGCCAGCAGCTCCCCCATGGACAGGGGGCCAACCGGGGAGCTGTTTTTT. Residues: CASSSPMDRGPTGELFF. The gene calls are TRBV11-2 and TRBJ2-2; 11 nucleotides align to TRBD1. Looked up from germline, CDR1 is SGHAT and CDR2 is FQNNGV. The CDR3 is 17 residues long. V lost 4 bases to trimming and J lost 5 bases; unmatched junction nucleotides: 9.

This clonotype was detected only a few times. The CDR3 bases are TGTGCCAGCAGCTTACTAGCCTACTCTGGGTACGAGCAGTACTTC. Protein product: CASSLLAYSGYEQYF. This chain links TRBV11-2 with TRBJ2-7, with D perhaps matching TRBD2 (5 bases). Germline V gene data show CDR1 as SGHAT and CDR2 as FQNNGV. The CDR3 is 15 amino acids. Trimming left V 2 bases short and J 4 bases short, with 15 bases between. The entire variable domain, with the rest obtained from reference TRBV11-2 and TRBJ2-7, is as follows: EAGVAQSPRYKIIEKRQSVAFWCNPISGHATLYWYQQILGQGPKLLIQFQNNGVVDDSQLPKDRFSAERLKGVDSTLKIQPAKLEDSAVYLCASSLLAYSGYEQYFGPGTRLTVT.

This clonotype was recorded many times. CDR3 protein: CASSTTMTQETQYF. The DNA for the CDR3 is TGTGCCAGCAGTACGACAATGACACAAGAGACCCAGTACTTC. The chain has TRBV12-3 or TRBV12-4 and TRBJ2-5, with D unclear. The CDR3 runs 14 residues. V lost 5 bases to trimming and J lost 2 bases, with 12 bases between them.

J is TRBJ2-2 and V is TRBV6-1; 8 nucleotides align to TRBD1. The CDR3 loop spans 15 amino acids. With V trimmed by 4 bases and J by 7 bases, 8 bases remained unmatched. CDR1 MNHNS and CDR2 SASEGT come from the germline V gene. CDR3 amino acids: CASSAQGAEHGELFF. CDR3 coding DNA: TGTGCCAGCAGTGCTCAGGGGGCGGAACACGGGGAGCTGTTTTTT.

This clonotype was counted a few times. CDR3: CASSQIGTSDTGELFF. The DNA of the CDR3 is TGTGCCAGCAGCCAGATCGGGACTAGTGACACCGGGGAGCTGTTTTTT. The chain joins TRBV4-2 to TRBJ2-2; the match to TRBD2 covers 8 bases. The CDR3 has 16 amino acids. Germline values: CDR1 LGHNA, CDR2 YNFKEQ. The V and J ends lost 3 bases and 3 bases, in that order; junction bases with no gene match: 6.

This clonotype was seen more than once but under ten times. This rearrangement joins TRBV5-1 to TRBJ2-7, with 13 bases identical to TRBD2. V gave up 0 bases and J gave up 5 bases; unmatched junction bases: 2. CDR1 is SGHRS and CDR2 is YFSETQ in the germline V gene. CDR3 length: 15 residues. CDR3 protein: CASSLAGTSGNEQYF. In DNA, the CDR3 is TGCGCCAGCAGCTTGGCCGGGACTAGCGGGAACGAGCAGTACTTC.

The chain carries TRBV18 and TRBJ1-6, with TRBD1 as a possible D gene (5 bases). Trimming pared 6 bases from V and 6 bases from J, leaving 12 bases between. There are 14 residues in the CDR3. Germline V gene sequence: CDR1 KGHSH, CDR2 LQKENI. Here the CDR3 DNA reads TGTGCCAGCTCGCCGAGGGGCGTTAATTCACCCCTCCACTTT. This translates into CASSPRGVNSPLHF.

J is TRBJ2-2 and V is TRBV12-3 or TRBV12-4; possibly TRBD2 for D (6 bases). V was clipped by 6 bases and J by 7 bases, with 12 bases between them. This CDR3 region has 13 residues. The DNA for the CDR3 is TGTGCCAGCAGCCCGGGAGCGAGCGGGGAGCTGTTTTTT. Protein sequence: CASSPGASGELFF.

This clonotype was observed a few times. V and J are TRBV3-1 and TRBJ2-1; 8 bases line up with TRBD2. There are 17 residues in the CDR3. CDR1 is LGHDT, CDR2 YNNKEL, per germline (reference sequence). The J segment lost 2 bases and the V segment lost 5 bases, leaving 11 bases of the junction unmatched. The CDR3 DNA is TGTGCCAGCAGCTCAACTCGGCAAGCGGGGGCCTACAATGAGCAGTTCTTC. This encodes CASSSTRQAGAYNEQFF.

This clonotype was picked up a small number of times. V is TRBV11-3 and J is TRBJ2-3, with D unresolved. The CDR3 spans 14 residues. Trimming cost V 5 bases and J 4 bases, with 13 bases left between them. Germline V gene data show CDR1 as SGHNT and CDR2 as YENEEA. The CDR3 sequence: CASSPPGPSDTQYF. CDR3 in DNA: TGTGCCAGCAGCCCTCCCGGGCCCTCAGATACGCAGTATTTT.

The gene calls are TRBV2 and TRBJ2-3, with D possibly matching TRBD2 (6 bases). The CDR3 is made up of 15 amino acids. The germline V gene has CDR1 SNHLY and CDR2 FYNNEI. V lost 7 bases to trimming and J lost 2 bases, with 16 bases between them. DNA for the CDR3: TGTGCCAGCACGCGGGGAACTTACTACACAGATACGCAGTATTTT. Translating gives CASTRGTYYTDTQYF. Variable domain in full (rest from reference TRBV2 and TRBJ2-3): EPEVTQTPSHQVTQMGQEVILRCVPISNHLYFYWYRQILGQKVEFLVSFYNNEISEKSEIFDDQFSVERPDGSNFTLKIRSTKLEDSAMYFCASTRGTYYTDTQYFGPGTRLTVL.

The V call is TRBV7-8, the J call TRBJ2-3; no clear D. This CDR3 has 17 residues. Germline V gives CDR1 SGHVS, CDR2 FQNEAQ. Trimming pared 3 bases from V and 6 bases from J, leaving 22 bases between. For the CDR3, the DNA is TGTGCCAGCAGCTTCCTCTCTCGCGGACCTACCTTGGATACGCAGTATTTT. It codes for CASSFLSRGPTLDTQYF. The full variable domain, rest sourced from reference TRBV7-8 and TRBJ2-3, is GAGVSQSPRYKVAKRGQDVALRCDPISGHVSLFWYQQALGQGPEFLTYFQNEAQLDKSGLPSDRFFAERPEGSVSTLKIQRTQQEDSAVYLCASSFLSRGPTLDTQYFGPGTRLTVL.

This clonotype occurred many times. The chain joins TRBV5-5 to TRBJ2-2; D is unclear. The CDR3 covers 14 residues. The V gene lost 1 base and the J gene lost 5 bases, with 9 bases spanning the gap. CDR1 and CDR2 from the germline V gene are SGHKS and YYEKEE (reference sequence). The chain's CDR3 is CASSLSVITGELFF. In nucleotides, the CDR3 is TGTGCCAGCAGCTTGTCGGTTATAACCGGGGAGCTGTTTTTT.

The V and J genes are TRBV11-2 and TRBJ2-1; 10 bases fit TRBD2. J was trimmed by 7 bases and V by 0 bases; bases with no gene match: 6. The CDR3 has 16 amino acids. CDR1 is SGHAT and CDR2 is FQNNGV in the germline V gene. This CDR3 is CASSLEGLAARNEQFF. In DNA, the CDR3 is TGTGCCAGCAGCTTAGAAGGACTAGCGGCCAGAAATGAGCAGTTCTTC.

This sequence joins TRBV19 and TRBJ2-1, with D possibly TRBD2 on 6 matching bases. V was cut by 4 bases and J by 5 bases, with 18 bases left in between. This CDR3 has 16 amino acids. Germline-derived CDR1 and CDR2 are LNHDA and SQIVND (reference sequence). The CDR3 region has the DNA TGTGCCAGTAGTAGACCGGGAGCGCTTTCTAACAATGAGCAGTTCTTC. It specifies CASSRPGALSNNEQFF.

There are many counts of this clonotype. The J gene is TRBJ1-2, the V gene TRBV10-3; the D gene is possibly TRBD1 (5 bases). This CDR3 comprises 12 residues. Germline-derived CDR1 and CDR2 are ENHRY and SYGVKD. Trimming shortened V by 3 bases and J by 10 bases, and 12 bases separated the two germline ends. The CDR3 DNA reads TGTGCCATCAGTGACGTAGAGGGGTACTACACCTTC. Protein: CAISDVEGYYTF.